This entry concerns a single T cell receptor (beta chain). Trimming took 6 bases from V and 4 from J, leaving 15 bases between them. Germline V gene lookup returns CDR1 SGHAT and CDR2 FQNNGV. This CDR3 has 14 amino acids. Both subsets, CD45RA+ naive and CD45RA-negative memory, were split from the CD4+ cells. This entry is derived from a study of shared clonotypes between healthy human individuals. Per sorted-subset replicate PCR, input was 150 to 250 ng DNA, representing tens of thousands of T cell genomes. TCRdb's copy holds only in-frame clones and misses some; the assay was immunoSEQ multiplex PCR. This table holds over a million clones, about 75% found once.

V gene TRBV11-2 combines with J gene TRBJ1-1; perhaps TRBD1 as D (5 bases). This TCR was recovered from a man in his late teens or twenties in good health. Material for sequencing was memory CD4+ T cells sorted from blood. Subset denoted: CD45RA-negative fraction. This chain's CDR3 is CASSVSGKGTEAFF. CDR3 DNA sequence: TGTGCCAGCAGTGTTTCAGGGAAAGGCACTGAAGCTTTCTTT.